This record concerns one TCR beta chain sequence. The table lists this clonotype with a few counts. Its antigen target is currently unknown. No quality values exist for individual bases; no much larger clone is one base distant. Hyperthyroidism patients were newly diagnosed, with disease duration under 2 months, and aged 18 to 65 years. Anyone with other autoimmune diseases, uncontrolled infections, pregnancy or lactation was excluded from the study. Diagnosis was based on clinical symptoms, serum thyroxine, TRAb, thyroid ultrasound and orbital computed tomography. Total RNA was extracted with Trizol reagent and quality-checked on an Agilent 2100 Bioanalyzer. The data stem from a study of Graves' ophthalmopathy and Graves' hyperthyroidism (dated by TCRdb to about 2018). Notes on the research overall: Hyperthyroidism was considered stable if no progression to ophthalmopathy occurred within 18 months of follow-up. In total, around 140 blood samples were TCR-sequenced: around 42 ophthalmopathy, 80 or so hyperthyroidism and some 17 hyperthyroidism-to-ophthalmopathy patients. Following sampling, methimazole starting at 30 mg daily was administered to hyperthyroidism patients, and high-dose intravenous methylprednisolone was administered to ophthalmopathy patients. The study used signatures of the TCR beta repertoire to tell Graves' ophthalmopathy apart from Graves' hyperthyroidism and to predict which patients would progress to ophthalmopathy. To explore V-J signatures distinguishing ophthalmopathy from hyperthyroidism, a discovery set of about a hundred patients (43 ophthalmopathy, around 55 stable hyperthyroidism) was enrolled. An independent validation cohort was composed of roughly 18 hyperthyroidism patients and around 16 patients who later progressed from hyperthyroidism to ophthalmopathy. In about six hyperthyroidism patients, the T-cell repertoire of thyroid tissue was compared with the T-cell repertoire of blood.

Reading from cysteine to phenylalanine, the CDR3 counts 15 amino acids. The entry retains the CDR3 DNA only, 45 bases that are in frame from base 1. The trim is 4 bases for V and 2 bases for J, with a gap of 14 bases between the germline ends. Based on the germline V gene, the CDR1 and CDR2 sequences are SGHTA and FQGNSA. For repertoire sequencing, the TCR beta CDR3 regions were amplified from RNA transcripts. The first round of RT-PCR was done with HTBI primers and the Qiagen OneStep RT-PCR kit, and was followed by a second round of multiplex PCR, then size selection and purification. The libraries underwent paired-end sequencing with 100 bp reads on an Illumina HiSeq2000. As for how the authors treated the data: SOAPnuke was used to process the reads, removing any read that contained adapters or uncalled bases, had a mean Phred below 15, or lacked an exact match to the constant primer or identifier. High-quality paired reads were merged with COPE v1.2.5. Unique nucleotide sequences were defined as clonotypes and aligned to IMGT TRB V, D and J references using MiTCR v1.1. Only V-J combinations with frequency above 0.0001 were analysed, covering over 98% of repertoires. For each V-J combination, a TCR clonal expansion and chaos score was defined as the ratio of F50 clonal expansion to chaos observed in the TCRdist matrix. Welch's t-statistics and random forest were used to reduce features to about a dozen V-J combinations, which were fed into a naive Bayes classifier. The Morisita-Horn index was used to measure how similar the thyroid and blood repertoires were. Starting from the raw public reads, TCRdb applied fastp trimming at Q25, assembled clones with MiXCR and retained in-frame beta chains. Each record represents a unique CDR3 protein, reported with the most common genes and DNA among its rows. TCRdb's processing, not the authors' own work, is the source of the V and J calls. This sample holds around 1.1 million distinct CDR3 sequences; about two fifths were observed only once. In total, the top ten clones hold roughly 11% of the sample.

Points the paper makes about the study in general: Sample size was not statistically predetermined, and group allocation was not concealed from the investigators. In cross-validation, the 13-signature model distinguished ophthalmopathy from stable hyperthyroidism with 87.88% sensitivity and about 81% specificity, while in the test set the corresponding values were approximately 79% and 70%. Most expanded thyroid clonotypes with a frequency above 0.001 also appeared in blood, which suggests that blood repertoires may reflect the immune response in the thyroid. In validation, the model predicted ophthalmopathy progression with nearly 71% sensitivity and about 73% specificity; 12 predicted patients were CT-confirmed with GO in a median of 6.5 months.

The chain links TRBV7-2 with TRBJ2-5, with the D call tentatively TRBD1 or TRBD2, each fitting 7 bases. The source of this sequence is an adult man with Graves' hyperthyroidism. Sequenced material: peripheral blood or thyroid tissue (not recorded which). The CDR3 region has the sequence CASSSGGLPQETQYF. The DNA reads TGTGCCAGCAGCTCAGGGGGACTACCACAAGAGACCCAGTACTTC.